Detailed here is one T cell receptor (beta chain). The CDR3 runs 16 residues. V gave up 0 bases and J gave up 1 base, with 11 bases separating them. CDR1 and CDR2 (germline): SGDLS, YYNGEE. Sequencing used immunoSEQ multiplex PCR; TCRdb keeps in-frame clones, though not all of them. The table includes 300,000 to 400,000 clones, 85% to 90% detected once. The data derive from a study of blood T cell repertoires in COVID-19. J is TRBJ1-3 and V is TRBV9; the D is unclear. The specimen sequenced was PBMCs or T cells enriched from blood (not recorded which). The sequence was collected from a woman under 30 who had recovered from COVID-19. In DNA, the CDR3 is TGTGCCAGCAGCGTAGCTGGGAGTGTATCTGGAAACACCATATATTTT. Translation gives CASSVAGSVSGNTIYF.